These T cell receptor beta chains were read from a single sample in a study of control samples from healthy donors and cancer patients. Assay used: immunoSEQ multiplex PCR; TCRdb lists only in-frame clones, some missing. The sample carries over 150,000 clones, about 94% recorded once. The sequenced sample consisted of blood. Receptors were obtained from a man in his forties or fifties in good health. The CDR3 runs from the conserved cysteine through the conserved F or W. D genes are given only for firm matches. Clone size is not always given. Where it is, it says once, few, many or a class for expanded clones.

TRBD1	TRBV28	.	TRBJ1-2	TGTGCCAGCAGTTTACTCCCCCCGAATCAGGGGGCGCGGGGCTACACCTTC	CASSLLPPNQGARGYTF
TRBD1	TRBV19	.	TRBJ2-7	TGTGCCAGTAGTGAAGCCGGGACAGGGTCTTTCTACGAGCAGTACTTC	CASSEAGTGSFYEQYF
TRBD2	TRBV10-3	.	TRBJ2-5	TGTGCCATCAGTGGGGGGAGCGGGATGACCCAAGAGACCCAGTACTTC	CAISGGSGMTQETQYF
.	TRBV6-5	.	TRBJ1-3	TGTGCCAGCAGCCAGACAGCTGTGGGAAACACCATATATTTT	CASSQTAVGNTIYF
.	TRBV6-6	.	TRBJ2-7	TGTGCCAGCAGTTCTGGGGAGCAGTACTTC	CASSSGEQYF
TRBD1	TRBV28	.	TRBJ2-1	TGTGCCAGCAGTTTGGGACAGGTGGGGTACAATGAGCAGTTCTTC	CASSLGQVGYNEQFF
.	TRBV12-3/TRBV12-4	few	TRBJ2-2	TGTGCCAGCAGACTCACCGGGGAGCTGTTTTTT	CASRLTGELFF
.	TRBV24-1	.	TRBJ1-5	TGTGCCACCAGTGATTTGCAAAGTGATCAGCCCCAGCATTTT	CATSDLQSDQPQHF
.	TRBV28	.	TRBJ2-1	TGTGCCAGTTCGGGACCTCACTCCTACAATGAGCAGTTCTTC	CASSGPHSYNEQFF
.	TRBV11-2	.	TRBJ1-6	TGTGCCAGCAAGCTCCAGCGGGGAAATAATTCACCCCTCCACTTT	CASKLQRGNNSPLHF
.	TRBV4-1	.	TRBJ2-7	TGCGCCAGCAGCCAAGGACAGGCGGCCTACGAGCAGTACTTC	CASSQGQAAYEQYF
TRBD1	TRBV5-1	.	TRBJ2-3	TGCGCCAGCAGCGGAGGACAGGGGGGGGGTACGCAGTATTTT	CASSGGQGGGTQYF
.	TRBV11-2	.	TRBJ1-3	TGTGCCAGCAGCCCAGCGGGGGATAAGTGGGGAGGCACCATATATTTT	CASSPAGDKWGGTIYF
TRBD1	TRBV6-1	.	TRBJ1-6	TGTGCCAGCAGTGAAGCCCCAGGGGGCAGTTCACCCCTCCACTTT	CASSEAPGGSSPLHF
TRBD1	TRBV24-1	once	TRBJ1-2	TGTGCCACCAGTGATCCCGGACAGGTGGAGGATGGCTACACCTTC	CATSDPGQVEDGYTF
.	TRBV3-1/TRBV3-2	.	TRBJ2-5	TGTGCCAGCAGCCAAGATCCGGCTAAAAGGGAGACCCAGTACTTC	CASSQDPAKRETQYF
.	TRBV23-1	once	TRBJ1-4	TGCGCCAGCAGTCAATTAATGTCCACAACTAATGAAAAACTGTTTTTT	CASSQLMSTTNEKLFF
.	TRBV18	.	TRBJ1-6	TGTGCCAGCTCACCAGGTGGACAGCGAAATAATTCACCCCTCCACTTT	CASSPGGQRNNSPLHF
.	TRBV6-5	.	TRBJ2-7	TGTGCCAGCAGCCTCGGACGGTCCCGGGTCTACGAGCAGTACTTC	CASSLGRSRVYEQYF
.	TRBV7-2	once	TRBJ1-5	TGTGCCAGCAGCTTTCCAGGGGACCATCAGCCCCAGCATTTT	CASSFPGDHQPQHF
.	TRBV14	.	TRBJ1-5	TGTGCCAGCAGCCCGCACCCCGCCGGGCAGCCCCAGCATTTT	CASSPHPAGQPQHF
.	TRBV3-1/TRBV3-2	.	TRBJ2-5	TGTGCCAGCAGCCAAGAGCTGGCCAGAGAGACCCAGTACTTC	CASSQELARETQYF
.	TRBV9	.	TRBJ1-4	TGTGCCAGCAGCGTAGGAGGTACTAATGAAAAACTGTTTTTT	CASSVGGTNEKLFF
.	TRBV3-1/TRBV3-2	once	TRBJ1-2	TGTGCCAGCAGCCTTTCGGCTAACTATGGCTACACCTTC	CASSLSANYGYTF
.	TRBV5-1	.	TRBJ1-4	TGCGCCAGCAGCTTGGTTGGACCTAATGAAAAACTGTTTTTT	CASSLVGPNEKLFF
.	TRBV19	.	TRBJ1-1	TGTGCCAGTATGCCCAGACTGAACACTGAAGCTTTCTTT	CASMPRLNTEAFF
TRBD1	TRBV7-2	.	TRBJ1-1	TGTGCCAGCAGCTTCCAATCTGGGACAGGGGGCGTGTTTAACACTGAAGCTTTCTTT	CASSFQSGTGGVFNTEAFF
.	TRBV5-1	.	TRBJ1-5	TGCGCCAGCAGCTTGGGACAGAACCCGAATCAGCCCCAGCATTTT	CASSLGQNPNQPQHF
.	TRBV4-3	few	TRBJ1-4	TGCGCCAGCAGCCAAGAAGGGGCGGGCGAAAAACTGTTTTTT	CASSQEGAGEKLFF
TRBD1	TRBV4-3	.	TRBJ1-2	TGCGCCAGCAGCCAAATCGGGACAGGGTTGGGCAGCGCCTATGGCTACACCTTC	CASSQIGTGLGSAYGYTF
.	TRBV19	.	TRBJ1-1	TGTGCCAGTACGGTGGGGTCGCTGAACACTGAAGCTTTCTTT	CASTVGSLNTEAFF
TRBD1	TRBV28	.	TRBJ1-5	TGTGCCAGCAGTTTTCAAATTCGGACAGGCTGGGATCAGCCCCAGCATTTT	CASSFQIRTGWDQPQHF
.	TRBV7-9	.	TRBJ2-5	TGTGCCAGCAGCTTAGCGAGGACAGTCCTTCCGAAGGAGACCCAGTACTTC	CASSLARTVLPKETQYF
.	TRBV4-2	.	TRBJ2-7	TGTGCCAGCAGCCAAGATTACGGTCCGGCGCCCGAGCAGTACTTC	CASSQDYGPAPEQYF
.	TRBV25-1	.	TRBJ2-7	TGTGCCAGCAGTGCGGACGTCTTTCCCTACGAGCAGTACTTC	CASSADVFPYEQYF
.	TRBV18	.	TRBJ1-2	TGTGCCAGCTCACCGAACCTAGGAGTATATGGCTACACCTTC	CASSPNLGVYGYTF
.	TRBV6-5	once	TRBJ2-1	TGTGCCAGCAGTTACAAGGCCCCTCCCTACAATGAGCAGTTCTTC	CASSYKAPPYNEQFF
.	TRBV15	.	TRBJ1-2	TGTGCCACCAGCAGACAGGGGTCCCTATATGGCTACACCTTC	CATSRQGSLYGYTF
.	TRBV6-5	.	TRBJ1-4	TGTGCCAGCAGTTCAAGAGGAGAGGATCGAGAAAAACTGTTTTTT	CASSSRGEDREKLFF
.	TRBV5-5	.	TRBJ1-6	TGTGCCAGCAGCTCATCAGACAGTTTTTATAGTTCACCCCTCCACTTT	CASSSSDSFYSSPLHF
.	TRBV19	.	TRBJ1-2	TGTGCCAGTAAAATGATTGGATGGTCTGGCTACACCTTC	CASKMIGWSGYTF